One and the same sample provided the 17 T cell receptor beta chains below, sequenced in a study of patients and donors after allogeneic stem cell transplantation. One entry per CDR3 protein results from TCRdb running MiXCR on the RT-PCR reads. The sample shows about a million distinct CDR3 sequences, under 20% of them seen only once. Input material: blood, either unsorted or a sorted T cell fraction (not recorded which). The receptors here all came from a human donor who was either an allogeneic HSCT recipient or a stem cell or donor lymphocyte infusion donor (not recorded which). It is not recorded whose cells these are; they may come from a transplant donor.

The chain couples TRBV20-1 to TRBJ1-2; tentatively, D is TRBD1 (5 bases). The CDR3 is 10 residues long. The V and J ends lost 5 bases and 12 bases respectively, with 13 bases between them. Germline V gives CDR1 DFQATT, CDR2 SNEGSKA (reference sequence). The CDR3 here is CSASDSGDTF. In nucleotides, the CDR3 is TGCAGTGCTTCCGACTCGGGGGACACCTTC.

This clonotype is judged medium-sized. CDR3 coding DNA: TGCAGTGGGAGGCCGGGACTAGCCAGCGAGCAGTACTTC. It encodes CSGRPGLASEQYF. This chain connects TRBV20-1 to TRBJ2-7, with 9 bases identical to TRBD2. The CDR3 is 13 residues long. Germline V gene data show CDR1 as DFQATT and CDR2 as SNEGSKA (reference sequence). V lost 7 bases, J lost 6 bases, and 10 bases stayed unmatched.

The rearrangement uses TRBV7-3 and TRBJ2-5, with D possibly matching TRBD2 (5 bases). Per germline, CDR1 SGHTA and CDR2 FQGTGA. CDR3 length: 13 amino acids. V was clipped by 1 base and J by 4 bases, with 7 bases between them. Here the CDR3 DNA reads TGTGCCAGCAGCTTAAACACTAGAGAGACCCAGTACTTC. Translation gives CASSLNTRETQYF. Variable domain in full (rest from reference TRBV7-3 and TRBJ2-5): GAGVSQTPSNKVTEKGKYVELRCDPISGHTALYWYRQSLGQGPEFLIYFQGTGAADDSGLPNDRFFAVRPEGSVSTLKIQRTERGDSAVYLCASSLNTRETQYFGPGTRLLVL.

This clonotype was found a few times. The chain carries TRBV29-1 and TRBJ1-1, with D unresolved. The CDR3 runs to 13 residues. From germline, CDR1 is SQVTM and CDR2 ANQGSEA. The V gene lost 2 bases and the J gene lost 1 base, with 8 bases spanning the gap. The CDR3 loop reads CSVEQVPNTEAFF. CDR3 in DNA: TGCAGCGTTGAACAGGTGCCGAACACTGAAGCTTTCTTT.

This clonotype was counted a few times. Here the CDR3 reads CASSTKTGTGPYNEQFF. CDR3 DNA: TGTGCCAGCAGCACCAAAACCGGGACGGGGCCCTACAATGAGCAGTTCTTC. The chain combines TRBV11-2 with TRBJ2-1; the D call may be TRBD1 or TRBD2 (5 bases each). The CDR3 covers 17 residues. Trimming cost V 5 bases and J 2 bases, with 19 bases left between them. Germline loops: CDR1 SGHAT, CDR2 FQNNGV.

The chain carries TRBV12-3 or TRBV12-4 and TRBJ2-5; 10 bases are shared with TRBD2. V was clipped by 5 bases and J by 4 bases; unmatched bases: 7. This CDR3 spans 15 amino acids. CDR3 nucleotide sequence: TGTGCCAGCAGTCGGTTTAGCGGGAGGACAGAGACCCAGTACTTC. It codes for CASSRFSGRTETQYF.

This clonotype was seen a handful of times. CDR3 bases: TGTGCCAGCGGGCGGGAGGGGAGAACAGAGACCCAGTACTTC. It yields the protein CASGREGRTETQYF. The gene calls are TRBV2 and TRBJ2-5; 9 bases are a match to TRBD2. The CDR3 covers 14 residues. Unmatched junction bases numbered 8, after V lost 8 bases and J lost 4 bases. CDR1 and CDR2 from the germline V gene are SNHLY and FYNNEI.

At least ten counts were recorded for this clonotype. J is TRBJ2-3 and V is TRBV12-3 or TRBV12-4; D is ambiguous. The CDR3 sequence is 14 residues long. Between the trimmed V and J ends, which lost 5 bases and 4 bases, there was a span of 13 bases. CDR3 in DNA: TGTGCCAGCAGTCCCCCCCCGTATGCAGATACGCAGTATTTT. Protein product: CASSPPPYADTQYF.

This clonotype was seen a few times. The chain employs TRBV9 and TRBJ1-6, with a weak D call TRBD1 (5 bases). The V gene lost 0 bases and the J gene lost 8 bases, with 9 bases spanning the gap. The CDR3 consists of 14 residues. Germline V CDR1 and CDR2: SGDLS, YYNGEE. The CDR3: CASSVGGFYSPLHF. The DNA of the CDR3 is TGTGCCAGCAGCGTAGGGGGCTTTTATTCACCCCTCCACTTT. Full variable domain (remainder filled in from reference TRBV9 and TRBJ1-6): DSGVTQTPKHLITATGQRVTLRCSPRSGDLSVYWYQQSLDQGLQFLIQYYNGEERAKGNILERFSAQQFPDLHSELNLSSLELGDSALYFCASSVGGFYSPLHFGNGTRLTVT.

This clonotype appeared a few times. J is TRBJ2-7 and V is TRBV27; 12 bases agree with TRBD2. Germline CDR1 MNHEY, CDR2 SMNVEV (reference sequence). The junction had 11 bases not matched to a gene; V was cut back by 4 bases and J by 7 bases. The CDR3 spans 16 residues. CDR3 sequence: CASSSLLAGGPLEQYF. For the CDR3, the DNA is TGTGCCAGCAGTTCGCTACTAGCGGGAGGACCCCTTGAGCAGTACTTC.

The J gene is TRBJ1-1, the V gene TRBV20-1; tentative D call: TRBD1 (5 bases). The CDR3 covers 16 residues. V shed 5 bases and J shed 4 bases, with 23 bases lying between them. CDR1 is DFQATT, CDR2 SNEGSKA, per germline (reference sequence). CDR3 protein: CSAPSLSRGVGTEAFF. CDR3 DNA: TGCAGTGCTCCCTCCTTGTCGCGGGGGGTGGGCACTGAAGCTTTCTTT.

This clonotype was picked up a small number of times. The chain combines TRBV6-2 or TRBV6-3 with TRBJ1-2; TRBD1 agrees at 9 bases. The CDR3 sequence is 14 residues long. Looked up from germline, CDR1 is MNHEY and CDR2 is SVGEGT. V gave up 8 bases and J gave up 3 bases; unmatched junction bases: 7. CDR3 sequence (DNA): TGTGCCAGCGGACCTCGGGACAGGGACTATGGCTACACCTTC. Translation gives CASGPRDRDYGYTF.

This chain links TRBV12-3 or TRBV12-4 with TRBJ2-5; D is possibly TRBD1 (6 bases). The CDR3 has 14 residues. V lost 5 bases and J 2 bases, leaving 12 bases between the germline ends. The CDR3 DNA sequence: TGTGCCAGCAGTGCGAAACAGGGTCAAGAGACCCAGTACTTC. Translating gives CASSAKQGQETQYF.

This sequence joins TRBV9 and TRBJ2-3; D not certain. CDR3 length: 14 amino acids. Per germline, CDR1 SGDLS and CDR2 YYNGEE. Trimming pared 0 bases from V and 1 base from J, leaving 6 bases between. The CDR3 reads CASSVEERTDTQYF. The CDR3 nucleotides read TGTGCCAGCAGCGTAGAAGAACGCACAGATACGCAGTATTTT.

This clonotype was detected many times. The genes are TRBV12-3 or TRBV12-4 and TRBJ2-1, with D possibly being TRBD1 (6 bases). The CDR3 runs 13 residues. Trimming pared 11 bases from V and 10 bases from J, leaving 21 bases between. Here the CDR3 DNA reads TGTGCCTCAAGGGGAACAGGGCGGAGAGAGCAGTTCTTC. Translated: CASRGTGRREQFF.

This clonotype was seen only a few times. V gene TRBV12-3 or TRBV12-4 combines with J gene TRBJ2-7; possibly TRBD1 or TRBD2 for D (5 bases each). There are 14 residues in the CDR3. Trimming shortened V by 2 bases and J by 5 bases, and 13 bases separated the two germline ends. CDR3 coding DNA: TGTGCCAGCAGTTTACGGGGCAGGATCCACGAGCAGTACTTC. This codes for CASSLRGRIHEQYF.

The rearrangement links TRBV20-1 to TRBJ1-1; tentative D call: TRBD1 (5 bases). The ends were cut back, 3 bases at V and 6 bases at J, with 14 bases in the middle. The germline V gene has CDR1 DFQATT and CDR2 SNEGSKA (reference sequence). The CDR3 sequence is 13 residues long. DNA of the CDR3: TGCAGTGCTAGGCGAGGGGTGTCCGCTGAAGCTTTCTTT. Protein product: CSARRGVSAEAFF.